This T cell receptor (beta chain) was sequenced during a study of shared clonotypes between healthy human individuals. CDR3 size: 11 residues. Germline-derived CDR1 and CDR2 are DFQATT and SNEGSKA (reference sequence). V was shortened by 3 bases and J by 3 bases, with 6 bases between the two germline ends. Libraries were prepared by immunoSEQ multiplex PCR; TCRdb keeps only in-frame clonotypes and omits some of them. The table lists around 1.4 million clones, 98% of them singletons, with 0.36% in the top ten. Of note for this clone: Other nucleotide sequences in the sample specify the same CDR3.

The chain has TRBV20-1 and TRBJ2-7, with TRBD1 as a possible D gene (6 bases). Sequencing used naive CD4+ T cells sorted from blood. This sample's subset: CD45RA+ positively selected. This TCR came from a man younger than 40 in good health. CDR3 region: CSARTGYEQYF. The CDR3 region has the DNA TGCAGTGCTAGGACAGGCTACGAGCAGTACTTC.